Detailed here is one T cell receptor beta chain. Its antigen remains undetermined. The record originates from a study of T cells expressing NK-cell markers (TCRdb year 2020). Study-level background: TCR beta-chain repertoires were profiled in sorted CD3+CD56+NKG2C+, CD3+CD56+NKG2C- and CD3+CD56-NKG2C+ T-cell subsets from several donors. The study sequenced eight donors, all healthy volunteers chosen at random: three men and five women. Libraries were sequenced as 2 x 150 bp reads on Illumina HiSeq 2000/2500, MiSeq or NextSeq. Among the eight sequenced donors, seven were HCMV-seropositive and one was HCMV-seronegative. Broad study findings and their caveats: Those dominant clonotypes were again the most abundant among CD3+CD56-NKG2C+ cells in a few donors, at roughly 25-60.1%. Whether the expanded NKG2C-expressing T cell clones were specific for HCMV antigens remained unclear. In several donors, the dominant CD3+CD56+NKG2C+ clonotypes ranked among the top 10 CD8+ clonotypes, making up roughly 1.0-7.0% of CD8+ T cells.

Sequencing used an Illumina HiSeq 2000. The TCR beta cDNA libraries were made using 5'RACE template switching, a step that added both a universal primer site and unique molecular identifiers. Priming for cDNA synthesis came from the TCR beta constant segment, and two successive PCR amplification steps followed. The original methods were these. MIGEC was used to demultiplex reads and group the reads by UMI, and MiTCR was used to assemble and quantify clonotypes. To exclude erroneous sequences, any TCR cDNA sequence not supported by at least two reads was discarded. The tcR package was used for downstream repertoire analysis, and clonotypes were matched across fractions by CDR3 nucleotide sequence plus V segment. VDJmatch was used to annotate antigen specificity against VDJdb, with one amino acid substitution allowed in CDR3. After reprocessing by TCRdb, each CDR3 protein sequence is one entry, and no DNA is given. The V and J calls were determined by TCRdb, not by the authors. This sample's records show 200,000 to 300,000 distinct CDR3 sequences. The leading ten clones occupy more than 3.5% of the sample.

To determine HCMV serostatus, a commercial ELISA kit was used to detect HCMV-specific IgG in serum. Peripheral blood mononuclear cells were isolated from blood by Ficoll density gradient centrifugation. The receptor's source is a woman aged 18 to 75 in good health. The sequenced sample consisted of blood T cells: a sorted CD56 or NKG2C T cell subset, CD4+ or CD8+ T cells, or bulk PBMC T cells (not recorded which).

CDR3 protein: CSASAGGLTDTQYF. Recombination connected TRBV20-1 to TRBJ2-3; TCRdb's D call, TRBD1, is unchecked because there is no DNA. There are 14 amino acids in the CDR3, from cysteine to phenylalanine inclusive. No DNA is recorded. Reading the germline V gene (reference sequence) gives CDR1 DFQATT and CDR2 SNEGSKA.